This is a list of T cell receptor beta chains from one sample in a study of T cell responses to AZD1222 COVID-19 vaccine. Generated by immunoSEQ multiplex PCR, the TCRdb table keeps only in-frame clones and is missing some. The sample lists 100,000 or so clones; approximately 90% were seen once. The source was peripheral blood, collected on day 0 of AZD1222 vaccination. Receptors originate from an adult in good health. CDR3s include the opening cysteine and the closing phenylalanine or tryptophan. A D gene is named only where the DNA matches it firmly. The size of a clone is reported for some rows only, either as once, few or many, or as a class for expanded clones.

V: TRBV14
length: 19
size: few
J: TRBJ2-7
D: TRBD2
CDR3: CASSQDTGRAYRSSYEQYF
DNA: TGTGCCAGCAGCCAAGATACCGGGAGGGCCTATAGAAGCTCCTACGAGCAGTACTTC

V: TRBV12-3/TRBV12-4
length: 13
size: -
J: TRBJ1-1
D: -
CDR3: CASSLMAAGEAFF
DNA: TGTGCCAGCAGTTTAATGGCTGCAGGTGAAGCTTTCTTT

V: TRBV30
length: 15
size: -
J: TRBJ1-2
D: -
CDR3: CAWSVRITANYGYTF
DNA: TGTGCCTGGAGTGTAAGGATAACGGCTAACTATGGCTACACCTTC

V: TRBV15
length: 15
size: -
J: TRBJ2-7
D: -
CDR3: CATSRDTGSVYEQYF
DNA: TGTGCCACCAGCAGAGACACAGGGAGTGTCTACGAGCAGTACTTC

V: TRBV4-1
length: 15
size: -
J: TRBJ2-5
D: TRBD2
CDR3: CASSQDGLAEETQYF
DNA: TGCGCCAGCAGCCAAGATGGGCTAGCGGAAGAGACCCAGTACTTC

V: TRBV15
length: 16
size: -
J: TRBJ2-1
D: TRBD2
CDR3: CATSRDQSLAGGPQFF
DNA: TGTGCCACCAGCAGAGATCAGTCCCTGGCGGGAGGGCCTCAGTTCTTC

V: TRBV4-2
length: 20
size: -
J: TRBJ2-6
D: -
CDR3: CASSQDTLRGRSYGANVLTF
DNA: TGTGCCAGCAGCCAAGATACCTTACGGGGGCGCTCATATGGGGCCAACGTCCTGACTTTC

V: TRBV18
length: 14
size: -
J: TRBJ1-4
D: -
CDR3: CASSPPSGNEKLFF
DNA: TGTGCCAGCTCACCACCTTCAGGGAATGAAAAACTGTTTTTT

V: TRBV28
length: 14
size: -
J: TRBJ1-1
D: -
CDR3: CASITPGLRLEAFF
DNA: TGTGCCAGCATTACCCCGGGGCTGCGCCTTGAAGCTTTCTTT

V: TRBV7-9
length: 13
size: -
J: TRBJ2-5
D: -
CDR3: CASSPARVGTQYF
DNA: TGTGCCAGCAGCCCAGCCCGCGTTGGGACCCAGTACTTC

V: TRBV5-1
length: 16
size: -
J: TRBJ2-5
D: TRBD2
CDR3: CASTPRASGSQETQYF
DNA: TGCGCCAGCACCCCGAGGGCTAGCGGTTCCCAAGAGACCCAGTACTTC

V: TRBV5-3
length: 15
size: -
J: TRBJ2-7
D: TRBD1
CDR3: CARSQIRDRGYEQYF
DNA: TGTGCCAGAAGTCAAATCCGGGACAGGGGTTACGAGCAGTACTTC

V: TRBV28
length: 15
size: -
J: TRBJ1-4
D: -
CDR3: CASSTPGGAGEKLFF
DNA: TGTGCCAGCAGTACCCCCGGGGGCGCAGGTGAAAAACTGTTTTTT

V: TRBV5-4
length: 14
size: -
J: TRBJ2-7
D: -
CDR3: CASSPWGVTYEQYF
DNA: TGTGCCAGCAGCCCCTGGGGAGTGACCTACGAGCAGTACTTC

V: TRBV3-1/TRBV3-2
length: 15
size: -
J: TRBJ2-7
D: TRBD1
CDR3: CASSQTGTGEIEQYF
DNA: TGTGCCAGCAGCCAAACGGGGACAGGGGAAATCGAGCAGTACTTC

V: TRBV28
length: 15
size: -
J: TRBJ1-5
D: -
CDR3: CASTPPAGSNQPQHF
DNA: TGTGCCAGCACCCCTCCGGCGGGGAGCAATCAGCCCCAGCATTTT

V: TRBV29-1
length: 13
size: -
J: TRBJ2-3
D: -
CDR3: CSVEGGYTDTQYF
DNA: TGCAGCGTTGAAGGGGGCTACACAGATACGCAGTATTTT

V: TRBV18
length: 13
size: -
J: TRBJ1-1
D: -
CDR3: CASSPETGTEAFF
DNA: TGTGCCAGCTCACCCGAGACGGGCACTGAAGCTTTCTTT

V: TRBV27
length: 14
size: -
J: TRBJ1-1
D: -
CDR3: CASRLTGGNTEAFF
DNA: TGTGCCAGCAGGCTCACCGGGGGGAACACTGAAGCTTTCTTT

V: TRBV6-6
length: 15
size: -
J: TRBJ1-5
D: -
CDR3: CASRQIGNSNQPQHF
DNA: TGTGCCAGCAGACAAATAGGAAATAGCAATCAGCCCCAGCATTTT

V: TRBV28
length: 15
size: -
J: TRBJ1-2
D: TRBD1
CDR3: CASSLGTGANYGYTF
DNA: TGTGCCAGCAGTTTAGGGACAGGGGCTAACTATGGCTACACCTTC

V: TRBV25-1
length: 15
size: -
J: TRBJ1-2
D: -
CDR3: CASSEWGRSNYGYTF
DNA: TGTGCCAGCAGTGAATGGGGCAGATCTAACTATGGCTACACCTTC

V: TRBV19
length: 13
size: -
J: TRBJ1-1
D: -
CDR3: CASSFTGTTEAFF
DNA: TGTGCCAGTAGTTTTACCGGGACAACTGAAGCTTTCTTT

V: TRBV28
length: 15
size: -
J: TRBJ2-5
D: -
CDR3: CASRQRGNFQETQYF
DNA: TGTGCCAGCAGACAAAGGGGAAATTTTCAAGAGACCCAGTACTTC

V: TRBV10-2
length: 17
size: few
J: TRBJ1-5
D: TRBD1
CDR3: CASSEPLRDSSNQPQHF
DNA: TGCGCCAGCAGTGAGCCCCTCAGGGACAGCTCCAATCAGCCCCAGCATTTT

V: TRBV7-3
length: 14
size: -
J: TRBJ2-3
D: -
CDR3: CASSLIPSTDTQYF
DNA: TGTGCCAGCAGCTTGATTCCTAGCACAGATACGCAGTATTTT

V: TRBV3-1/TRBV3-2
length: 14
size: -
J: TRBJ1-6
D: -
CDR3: CASSHRRVDSPLHF
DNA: TGTGCCAGCAGCCACCGGAGGGTAGATTCACCCCTCCACTTT

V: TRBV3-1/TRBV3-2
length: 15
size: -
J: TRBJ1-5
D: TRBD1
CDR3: CASSQGTGLTQPQHF
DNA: TGTGCCAGCAGCCAAGGGACAGGGTTAACTCAGCCCCAGCATTTT

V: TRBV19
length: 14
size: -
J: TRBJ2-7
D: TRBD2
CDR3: CASSVPGTNYEQYF
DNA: TGTGCCAGTAGTGTCCCTGGGACTAACTACGAGCAGTACTTC

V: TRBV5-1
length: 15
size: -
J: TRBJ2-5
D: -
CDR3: CASSLEGAGGETQYF
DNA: TGCGCCAGCAGCTTGGAAGGGGCTGGGGGAGAGACCCAGTACTTC

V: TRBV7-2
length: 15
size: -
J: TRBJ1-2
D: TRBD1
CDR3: CASSLSTGRPYGYTF
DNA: TGTGCCAGCAGCTTGTCGACAGGGCGACCCTATGGCTACACCTTC

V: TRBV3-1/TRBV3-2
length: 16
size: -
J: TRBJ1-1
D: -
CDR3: CASSRSTGPANTEAFF
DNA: TGTGCCAGCAGCCGGTCTACCGGGCCAGCAAACACTGAAGCTTTCTTT

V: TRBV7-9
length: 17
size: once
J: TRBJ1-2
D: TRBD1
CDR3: CASSGRQGETFYYGYTF
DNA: TGTGCCAGCAGCGGCCGACAGGGGGAAACGTTTTACTATGGCTACACCTTC

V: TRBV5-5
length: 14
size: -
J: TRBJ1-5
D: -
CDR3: CASSQEVLNQPQHF
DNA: TGTGCCAGCAGCCAGGAGGTCCTCAATCAGCCCCAGCATTTT

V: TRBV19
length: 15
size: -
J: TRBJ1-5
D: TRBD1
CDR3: CASSVGQGFHQPQHF
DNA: TGTGCCAGTAGTGTAGGACAGGGATTCCATCAGCCCCAGCATTTT

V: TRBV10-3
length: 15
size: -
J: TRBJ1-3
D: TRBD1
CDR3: CAISEGDRGTNTIYF
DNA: TGTGCCATCAGTGAGGGGGACAGGGGGACGAACACCATATATTTT

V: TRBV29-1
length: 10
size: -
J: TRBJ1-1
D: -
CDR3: CSVMNTEAFF
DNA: TGCAGCGTTATGAACACTGAAGCTTTCTTT

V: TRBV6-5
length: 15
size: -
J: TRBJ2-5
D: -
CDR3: CASSYSRGTQETQYF
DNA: TGTGCCAGCAGTTACTCCAGGGGAACCCAGGAGACCCAGTACTTC

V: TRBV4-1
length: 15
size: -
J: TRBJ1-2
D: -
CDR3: CASSQDRGGRYGYTF
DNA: TGCGCCAGCAGCCAAGATCGGGGGGGCCGGTATGGCTACACCTTC

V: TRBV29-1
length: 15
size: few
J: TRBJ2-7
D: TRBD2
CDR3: CSVEDASGSSDEQYF
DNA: TGCAGCGTTGAAGATGCTAGCGGGAGTTCTGACGAGCAGTACTTC